This TCR beta chain derives from a study of blood T cells in healthy people across ages. Study-level findings and limits: With unsorted PBMCs, a conclusive comparison of naive versus antigen-experienced cells was not possible.

Using a J-beta primer mix together with a sample-barcoded 5' primer, a second PCR was run for about 6 to 11 cycles. TCRdb passed the 5' RACE reads through MiXCR, listing each CDR3 protein once. The sample lists around 1.7 million distinct CDR3 sequences; 28% were seen once. Isolated per sample were at least 7 million PBMCs. This clonotype was observed at least ten times. Its antigen is still unknown. Input material: blood. This TCR was recovered from a woman aged 30 to 39 in good health.

DNA of the CDR3: TGCAGTGCTAGAGATCACGGGCAGGCGTACGAGCAGTACTTC. Its translation is CSARDHGQAYEQYF. The rearrangement links TRBV20-1 to TRBJ2-7; D not certain. This CDR3 region has 14 residues. The ends were cut back, 0 bases at V and 4 bases at J, with 13 bases in the middle. Looked up from germline, CDR1 is DFQATT and CDR2 is SNEGSKA (reference sequence).